Following are 20 T cell receptor beta chains from one sample sequenced in a study of cytomegalovirus exposure and HLA in healthy donors. Primers included in the PCR were 60 Vbeta and 13 Jbeta primers. Sequencing used immunoSEQ multiplex PCR; TCRdb keeps in-frame clones, though not all of them. The sample lists more than 90,000 clones, approximately 75% occurring once. The sequenced sample was PBMCs. These receptors originate from a man over 45 in good health and CMV-seropositive.

The rearrangement joins TRBV6-1 to TRBJ1-5; the D gene is possibly TRBD1 (6 bases). The CDR3 spans 15 residues. Trimming shortened V by 5 bases and J by 0 bases, and 11 bases separated the two germline ends. The germline gives CDR1 MNHNS, CDR2 SASEGT. This chain's CDR3 is CASSILGGSNQPQHF. The CDR3 nucleotides read TGTGCCAGCAGTATATTAGGGGGTAGCAATCAGCCCCAGCATTTT.

The chain links TRBV28 to TRBJ2-4; 7 bases line up with TRBD1. The CDR3 has 16 residues. The germline gives CDR1 MDHEN, CDR2 SYDVKM. Trimming cost V 5 bases and J 2 bases; bases outside gene matches: 9. The CDR3 is CASSPWTGPTKNIQYF. Written as DNA, the CDR3 is TGTGCCAGCAGTCCTTGGACAGGACCTACCAAAAACATTCAGTACTTC.

The rearrangement links TRBV7-9 to TRBJ1-2; D is uncertain. The CDR3 has 16 residues. The V end lost 5 bases, the J end lost 7 bases, and 23 bases lay between the germline ends. CDR1 is SEHNR and CDR2 is FQNEAQ in the germline V gene (reference sequence). The CDR3 loop is CASSPRGALTITGYTF. The CDR3, as DNA: TGTGCCAGCAGCCCACGAGGAGCGTTAACAATCACTGGCTACACCTTC.

This sequence joins TRBV2 and TRBJ1-1, with D maybe TRBD1 (6 bases). Germline CDR1 reads SNHLY; CDR2 reads FYNNEI. V lost 6 bases and J lost 3, with 11 bases in between. This CDR3 is built from 13 residues. The CDR3 bases are TGTGCCAGCAGCTCCCAGGGGTACACTGAAGCTTTCTTT. It translates to CASSSQGYTEAFF.

The chain employs TRBV7-8 and TRBJ1-1; 9 bases align to TRBD1. Germline V gene lookup returns CDR1 SGHVS and CDR2 FQNEAQ. V was pared by 5 bases and J by 1 base, with 8 bases of the junction left unmatched. The CDR3 covers 16 residues. CDR3 coding DNA: TGTGCCAGCAGCAGGACAGGGGTGGTCCAGAACACTGAAGCTTTCTTT. As protein: CASSRTGVVQNTEAFF.

The rearrangement links TRBV5-1 to TRBJ2-1, with 10 bases matching TRBD2. The CDR3 is 19 amino acids. The germline CDR1 and CDR2 sequences are SGHRS and YFSETQ. V was clipped by 0 bases and J by 0 bases; unmatched bases: 9. CDR3 DNA: TGCGCCAGCAGCTTGGCCGGTGGTAGCGGGGGGAGCTCCTACAATGAGCAGTTCTTC. Residues: CASSLAGGSGGSSYNEQFF. Full variable domain (outside the CDR3, taken from reference TRBV5-1 and TRBJ2-1): KAGVTQTPRYLIKTRGQQVTLSCSPISGHRSVSWYQQTPGQGLQFLFEYFSETQRNKGNFPGRFSGRQFSNSRSEMNVSTLELGDSALYLCASSLAGGSGGSSYNEQFFGPGTRLTVL.

This chain uses TRBV5-1 with TRBJ1-1, with TRBD1 as a possible D gene (5 bases). From germline, CDR1 is SGHRS and CDR2 YFSETQ. This CDR3 has 13 amino acids. Trimming took 1 base from V and 7 from J, leaving 11 bases between them. The CDR3 DNA sequence: TGCGCCAGCAGCTTGCTGCAGGGTAATGAAGCTTTCTTT. Translated, it gives CASSLLQGNEAFF.

In its sample, this clone was seen a few times. This chain joins TRBV28 and TRBJ2-3; tentative D call: TRBD1 (6 bases). This CDR3 region has 14 residues. Trimming shortened V by 7 bases and J by 5 bases, and 16 bases separated the two germline ends. Germline V gene data show CDR1 as MDHEN and CDR2 as SYDVKM. The CDR3 bases are TGTGCCAGCACCCTGGGGGCCAACCTAGATACGCAGTATTTT. Translating it yields CASTLGANLDTQYF.

The V and J genes are TRBV5-1 and TRBJ2-1; tentative D call: TRBD2 (5 bases). The CDR3 is made up of 16 amino acids. Trimming removed 1 base at V and 1 base at J, with 12 bases between. The germline V gene has CDR1 SGHRS and CDR2 YFSETQ. CDR3 sequence: CASSLSRGSSYNEQFF. CDR3 nucleotides: TGCGCCAGCAGCTTGTCCCGGGGAAGTTCCTACAATGAGCAGTTCTTC.

This clone was seen a few times. The chain joins TRBV5-1 to TRBJ1-1; D is unclear. V was trimmed by 0 bases and J by 5 bases, leaving 8 bases between them. Germline values: CDR1 SGHRS, CDR2 YFSETQ. The CDR3 loop spans 13 amino acids. The CDR3 is CASSLVVGTEAFF. Written as DNA, the CDR3 is TGCGCCAGCAGCTTGGTGGTCGGGACTGAAGCTTTCTTT.

The rearrangement links TRBV10-2 to TRBJ1-5; D is ambiguous. The germline gives CDR1 WSHSY, CDR2 SAAADI. The CDR3 is 16 residues long. V was trimmed by 1 base and J by 7 bases, leaving 17 bases between them. The CDR3 protein is CASSELESLPNQPQHF. The DNA of the CDR3 is TGCGCCAGCAGTGAGTTGGAGTCCTTACCAAACCAGCCCCAGCATTTT.

This rearrangement joins TRBV2 to TRBJ1-1, with D hard to call. V lost 6 bases and J lost 11, with 25 bases in between. Per germline, CDR1 SNHLY and CDR2 FYNNEI. The CDR3 consists of 15 residues. CDR3 in amino acids: CASRPGPGRDIWAFF. DNA for the CDR3: TGTGCCAGCAGACCCGGGCCTGGCCGGGATATTTGGGCTTTCTTT. The full variable domain, rest sourced from reference TRBV2 and TRBJ1-1, is EPEVTQTPSHQVTQMGQEVILRCVPISNHLYFYWYRQILGQKVEFLVSFYNNEISEKSEIFDDQFSVERPDGSNFTLKIRSTKLEDSAMYFCASRPGPGRDIWAFFGQGTRLTVV.

The rearrangement links TRBV5-6 to TRBJ2-3; D possibly corresponds to TRBD2 (5 bases). V was cut by 1 base and J by 4 bases, with 10 bases left in between. The CDR3 has 14 amino acids. The V gene's germline CDR1 is SGHDT and CDR2 YYEEEE. For the CDR3, the DNA is TGTGCCAGCAGCTTGAGGTCGAGGGCAGATACGCAGTATTTT. Residues: CASSLRSRADTQYF.

V and J are TRBV2 and TRBJ1-1, with a weak D call TRBD1 (6 bases). Germline V gene sequence: CDR1 SNHLY, CDR2 FYNNEI. With 6 bases removed from V and 2 bases from J, the gap between germline ends came to 13 bases. The CDR3 spans 14 residues. The CDR3 region is CASSSQGLNTEAFF. For the CDR3, the DNA is TGTGCCAGCAGCTCACAGGGCTTAAACACTGAAGCTTTCTTT.

V gene TRBV30 combines with J gene TRBJ2-5; D possibly corresponds to TRBD1 (6 bases). V lost 5 bases and J 3 bases, leaving 7 bases between the germline ends. The CDR3 length is 11 residues. The germline gives CDR1 GTSNPN, CDR2 SVGIG (reference sequence). The CDR3 is CAWGQKETQYF. In DNA form, the CDR3 reads TGTGCCTGGGGACAGAAAGAGACCCAGTACTTC.

J is TRBJ2-2 and V is TRBV5-4; 8 bases map to TRBD2. CDR3 length: 19 residues. The J segment lost 4 bases and the V segment lost 4 bases, leaving 18 bases of the junction unmatched. The V gene's germline CDR1 is SGHNT and CDR2 YYREEE (reference sequence). The CDR3 region is CASSRAGGDSRRSTGELFF. The DNA of the CDR3 is TGTGCCAGCAGCCGCGCCGGGGGGGACTCCAGGAGGAGCACCGGGGAGCTGTTTTTT. Based on the CDR3 plus reference TRBV5-4 and TRBJ2-2, the full variable domain is ETGVTQSPTHLIKTRGQQVTLRCSSQSGHNTVSWYQQALGQGPQFIFQYYREEENGRGNFPPRFSGLQFPNYSSELNVNALELDDSALYLCASSRAGGDSRRSTGELFFGEGSRLTVL.

The rearrangement links TRBV15 to TRBJ1-4; 10 bases align to TRBD1. The J segment lost 7 bases and the V segment lost 6 bases, leaving 8 bases of the junction unmatched. Looked up from germline, CDR1 is LNHNV and CDR2 is YYDKDF (reference sequence). This CDR3 is 15 amino acids long. The CDR3 nucleotides read TGTGCCACCAGTCGGGGACAGGGGTCGGGTGAAAAACTGTTTTTT. It codes for CATSRGQGSGEKLFF.

The CDR3 spells CAWSVRGTGRNTIYF. CDR3 nucleotide sequence: TGTGCCTGGAGTGTAAGGGGGACAGGCAGAAACACCATATATTTT. The chain employs TRBV30 and TRBJ1-3, with 8 bases matching TRBD1. Germline V gene data show CDR1 as GTSNPN and CDR2 as SVGIG (reference sequence). The CDR3 runs to 15 residues. V lost 0 bases and J lost 5; bases outside the gene matches: 6.

V is TRBV28 and J is TRBJ1-1, with a tentative D call TRBD1 (6 bases). Germline V gene data show CDR1 as MDHEN and CDR2 as SYDVKM. The CDR3 is 12 amino acids. With 6 bases removed from V and 7 bases from J, the gap between germline ends came to 12 bases. The CDR3 bases are TGTGCCAGCAGGTACGGCAGGGGTGAAGCTTTCTTT. Amino acid sequence: CASRYGRGEAFF.

V is TRBV7-2 and J is TRBJ2-1; D perhaps matches TRBD2 (5 bases). Per germline, CDR1 SGHTA and CDR2 FQGNSA. The CDR3 loop spans 15 amino acids. V was clipped by 1 base and J by 4 bases, with 11 bases between them. CDR3 sequence reads: CASSLDLARYNEQFF. The DNA for the CDR3 is TGTGCCAGCAGCTTAGACCTAGCCCGATACAATGAGCAGTTCTTC.